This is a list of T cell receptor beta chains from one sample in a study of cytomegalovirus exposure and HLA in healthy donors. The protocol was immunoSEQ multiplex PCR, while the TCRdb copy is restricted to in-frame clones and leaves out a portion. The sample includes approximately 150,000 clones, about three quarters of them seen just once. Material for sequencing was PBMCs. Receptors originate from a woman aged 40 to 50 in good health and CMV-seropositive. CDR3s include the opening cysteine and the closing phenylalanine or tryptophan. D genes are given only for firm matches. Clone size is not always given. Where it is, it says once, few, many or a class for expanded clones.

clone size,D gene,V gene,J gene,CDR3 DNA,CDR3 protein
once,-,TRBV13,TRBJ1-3,TGTGCCAGCAGCAGAAGTCGGGGGGCCAAGGAAAACACCATATATTTT,CASSRSRGAKENTIYF
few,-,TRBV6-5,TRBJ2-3,TGTGCAACTCGGGACTGGGACACAGATACGCAGTATTTT,CATRDWDTDTQYF
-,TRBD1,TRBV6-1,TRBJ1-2,TGTGCCAGCAGATACAGGGGCCTGGGCTATGGCTACACCTTC,CASRYRGLGYGYTF
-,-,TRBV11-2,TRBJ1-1,TGTGCCAGCAGCTTCACAGGGACGGGTGAAGCTTTCTTT,CASSFTGTGEAFF
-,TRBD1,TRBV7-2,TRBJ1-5,TGTGCCAGCAGCCCGGGGACAGGCAATCAACCCCAGCATTTT,CASSPGTGNQPQHF
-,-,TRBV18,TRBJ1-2,TGTGCCAGCTCACCCTCGTCTCTGTCTGGCTACACCTTC,CASSPSSLSGYTF
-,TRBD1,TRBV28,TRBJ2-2,TGTGCCAGCAGTTTATTAGGGACAGGCACCGGGGAGCTGTTTTTT,CASSLLGTGTGELFF
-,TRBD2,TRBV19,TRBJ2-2,TGTGCCAGTAGTCCGGGACTAGCGGCCCTGGGGGACACCGGGGAGCTGTTTTTT,CASSPGLAALGDTGELFF
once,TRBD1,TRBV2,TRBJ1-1,TGTGCCAGCAGCTGGACAGGTGAAACTGAAGCTTTCTTT,CASSWTGETEAFF
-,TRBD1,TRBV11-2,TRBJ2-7,TGTGCCAGCAGCTTAGGGGGACAGATCCAGTACTTC,CASSLGGQIQYF
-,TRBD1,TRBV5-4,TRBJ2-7,TGTGCCAGCAGCCGACAGGGTGGCTACGAGCAGTACTTC,CASSRQGGYEQYF
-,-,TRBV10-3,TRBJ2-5,TGTGCCATCAGCGCCAACATCCCCGCACAGGCGAAAGAGACCCAGTACTTC,CAISANIPAQAKETQYF
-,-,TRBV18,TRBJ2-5,TGTGCCAGCTCATATGTGGCAGGGGAGACCCAGTACTTC,CASSYVAGETQYF
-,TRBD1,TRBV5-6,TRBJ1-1,TGTGCCAGCAGCTTGCAGGGGGTATATTACACTGAAGCTCTCTTT,CASSLQGVYYTEALF
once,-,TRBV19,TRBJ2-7,TGTGCCAGTAGTAGCCCCCCGGAGACCTACGAGCAGTACTTC,CASSSPPETYEQYF
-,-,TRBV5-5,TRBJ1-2,TGTGCCAGCAGCTTGGTGCAGAACTATGGCTACACCTTC,CASSLVQNYGYTF
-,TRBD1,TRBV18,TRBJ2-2,TGTGCCAGCTCACCAACGGGACAGAGCAACACCGGGGAGCTGTTTTTT,CASSPTGQSNTGELFF
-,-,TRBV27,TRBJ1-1,TGTGCCAGCAGTCCACAGGGTATGTACACTGAAGCTTTCTTT,CASSPQGMYTEAFF
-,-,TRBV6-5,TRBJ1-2,TGTGCCAGCAGTTACTCGAGCCCAGGGCACGGCTACACCTTC,CASSYSSPGHGYTF
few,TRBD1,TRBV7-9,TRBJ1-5,TGTGCCAGCAGCGGGACAGGAGCATATCAGCCCCAGCATTTT,CASSGTGAYQPQHF
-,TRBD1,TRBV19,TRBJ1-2,TGTGCCAGCGCGACAGGGGACTATGGCTACACCTTC,CASATGDYGYTF
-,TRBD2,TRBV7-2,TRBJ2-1,TGTGCCAGCAGCCCAGGGGGACTAGCGGGCAATGAGCAGTTCTTC,CASSPGGLAGNEQFF
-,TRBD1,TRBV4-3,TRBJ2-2,TGCGCCAGCAGCCAAGAAGGGGGCAGGTCCGGGGAGCTGTTTTTT,CASSQEGGRSGELFF
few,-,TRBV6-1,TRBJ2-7,TGTGCCAGCAGTGAAGCAAATCTCTACGAGCAGTACTTC,CASSEANLYEQYF
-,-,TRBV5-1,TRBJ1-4,TGCGCCAGCAGCTTGGAATTCGGACAGAGAAATGAAAAACTGTTTTTT,CASSLEFGQRNEKLFF
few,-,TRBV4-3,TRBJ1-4,TGCGCCAGCAGCCAAGACAGGGTAGGGGAAAAACTGTTTTTT,CASSQDRVGEKLFF
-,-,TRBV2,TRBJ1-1,TGTGCCAGCTGTATGGGCAGGGGAGCGAACACTGAAGCTTTCTTT,CASCMGRGANTEAFF
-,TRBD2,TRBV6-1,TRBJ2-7,TGTGCCAGCAGTGAAGGACTAGCGGGGGGGCCCCACGAGCAGTACTTC,CASSEGLAGGPHEQYF
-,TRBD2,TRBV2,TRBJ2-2,TGTGCCAGCAGGACTAGCGGGACCGGGGAGCTGTTTTTT,CASRTSGTGELFF
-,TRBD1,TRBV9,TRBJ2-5,TGTGCCAGCAGCGCCAATGACAGGGGTGGGGAGACCCAGTACTTC,CASSANDRGGETQYF
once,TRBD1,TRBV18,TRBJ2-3,TGTGCCAGCTCACAATCGACAGGGCTTAGCACAGATACGCAGTATTTT,CASSQSTGLSTDTQYF
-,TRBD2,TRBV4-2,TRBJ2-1,TGTGCCAGCAGCCCCCTGACTAGCGACTACAATGAGCAGTTCTTC,CASSPLTSDYNEQFF